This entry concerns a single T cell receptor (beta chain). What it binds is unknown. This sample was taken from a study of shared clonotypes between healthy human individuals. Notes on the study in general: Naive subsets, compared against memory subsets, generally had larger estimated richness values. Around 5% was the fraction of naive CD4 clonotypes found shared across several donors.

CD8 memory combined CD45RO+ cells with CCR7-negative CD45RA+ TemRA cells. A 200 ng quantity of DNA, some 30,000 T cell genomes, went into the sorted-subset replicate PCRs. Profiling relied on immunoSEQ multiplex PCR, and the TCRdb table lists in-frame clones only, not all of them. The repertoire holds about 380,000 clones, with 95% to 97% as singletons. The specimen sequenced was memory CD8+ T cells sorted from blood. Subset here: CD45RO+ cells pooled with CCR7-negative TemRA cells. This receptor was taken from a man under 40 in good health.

CDR3 residues: CASSSPGTTYRSKETQYF. CDR3 nucleotides: TGTGCCAGCAGCTCCCCCGGGACCACTTATCGTTCTAAAGAGACCCAGTACTTC. V gene TRBV5-4 combines with J gene TRBJ2-5; D could derive from TRBD1 or TRBD2 (5 bases each). The length of the CDR3 is 18 residues. V was pared by 3 bases and J by 3 bases, with 24 bases between. Germline V gene data show CDR1 as SGHNT and CDR2 as YYREEE (reference sequence). Full variable domain (missing parts from reference TRBV5-4 and TRBJ2-5): ETGVTQSPTHLIKTRGQQVTLRCSSQSGHNTVSWYQQALGQGPQFIFQYYREEENGRGNFPPRFSGLQFPNYSSELNVNALELDDSALYLCASSSPGTTYRSKETQYFGPGTRLLVL.